This T cell receptor (beta chain) emerged from a study of T cell repertoires in cytomegalovirus infection. Trimming removed 5 bases at V and 5 bases at J, with 17 bases between. The germline gives CDR1 SGHTA, CDR2 FQGTGA. The CDR3 has 15 residues. Using its own MiXCR run on the reads, TCRdb lists one record per CDR3 protein. The sample holds approximately 400,000 distinct CDR3 sequences, 30% to 40% seen once. The sequence derives from a human donor in good health (CMV status not recorded). Some clones in this sample may be carry-over from other donors' samples. The chain is built from TRBV7-3 and TRBJ2-3, with D possibly TRBD2 on 6 matching bases. The sequencing sample was made of PBMCs. DNA of the CDR3: TGTGCCAGCAGCCTAGTTAACGTGGGAGGAGATACGCAGTATTTT. This encodes CASSLVNVGGDTQYF.